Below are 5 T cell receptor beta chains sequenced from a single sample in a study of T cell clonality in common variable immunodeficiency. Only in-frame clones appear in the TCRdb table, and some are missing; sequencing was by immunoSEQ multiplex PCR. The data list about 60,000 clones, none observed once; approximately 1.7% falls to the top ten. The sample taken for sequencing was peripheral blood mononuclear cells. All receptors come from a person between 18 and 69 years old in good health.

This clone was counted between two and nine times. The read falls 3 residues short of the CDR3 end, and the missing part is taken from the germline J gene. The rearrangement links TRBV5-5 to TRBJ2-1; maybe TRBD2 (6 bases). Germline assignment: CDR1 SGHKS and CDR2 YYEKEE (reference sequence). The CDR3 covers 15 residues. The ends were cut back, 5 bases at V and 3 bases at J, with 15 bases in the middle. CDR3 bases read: TGTGCCAGCAGTCTGGGACTCCCGGACTACAATGAG. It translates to CASSLGLPDYNE. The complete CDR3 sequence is CASSLGLPDYNEQFF.

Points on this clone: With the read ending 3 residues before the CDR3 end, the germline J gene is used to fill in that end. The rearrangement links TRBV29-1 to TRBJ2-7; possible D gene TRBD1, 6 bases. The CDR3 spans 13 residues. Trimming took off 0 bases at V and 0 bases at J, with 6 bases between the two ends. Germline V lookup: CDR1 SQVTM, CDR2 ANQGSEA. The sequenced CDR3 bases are TGCAGCGTTGAAGACAGGGGCTCCTACGAG. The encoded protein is CSVEDRGSYE. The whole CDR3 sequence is CSVEDRGSYEQYF.

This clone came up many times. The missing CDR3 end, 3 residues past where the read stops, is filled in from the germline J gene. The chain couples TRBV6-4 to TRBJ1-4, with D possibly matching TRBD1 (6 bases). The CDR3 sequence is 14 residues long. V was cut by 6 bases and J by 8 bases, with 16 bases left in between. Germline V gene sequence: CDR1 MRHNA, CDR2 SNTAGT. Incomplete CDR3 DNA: TGTGCCAGCAGACGGACAGTTACGATCGAAAAA. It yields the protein CASRRTVTIEK. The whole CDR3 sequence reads CASRRTVTIEKLFF.

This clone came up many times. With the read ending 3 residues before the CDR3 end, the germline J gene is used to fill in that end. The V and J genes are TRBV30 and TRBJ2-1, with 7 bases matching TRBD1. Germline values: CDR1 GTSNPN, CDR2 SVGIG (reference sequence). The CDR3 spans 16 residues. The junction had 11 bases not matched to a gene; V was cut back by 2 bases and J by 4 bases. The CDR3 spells CAWSPRDSGRYNEQFF. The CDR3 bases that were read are TGTGCCTGGAGTCCACGGGACAGCGGCCGGTACAATGAG.

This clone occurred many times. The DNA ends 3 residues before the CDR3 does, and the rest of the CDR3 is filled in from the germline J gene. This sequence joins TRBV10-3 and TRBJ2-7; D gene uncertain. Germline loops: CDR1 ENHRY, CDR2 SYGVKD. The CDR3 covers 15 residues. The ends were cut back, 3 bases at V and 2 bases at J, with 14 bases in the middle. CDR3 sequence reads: CAISETAGKAYEQYF. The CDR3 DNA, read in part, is TGTGCCATCAGTGAAACCGCAGGTAAAGCCTACGAG.